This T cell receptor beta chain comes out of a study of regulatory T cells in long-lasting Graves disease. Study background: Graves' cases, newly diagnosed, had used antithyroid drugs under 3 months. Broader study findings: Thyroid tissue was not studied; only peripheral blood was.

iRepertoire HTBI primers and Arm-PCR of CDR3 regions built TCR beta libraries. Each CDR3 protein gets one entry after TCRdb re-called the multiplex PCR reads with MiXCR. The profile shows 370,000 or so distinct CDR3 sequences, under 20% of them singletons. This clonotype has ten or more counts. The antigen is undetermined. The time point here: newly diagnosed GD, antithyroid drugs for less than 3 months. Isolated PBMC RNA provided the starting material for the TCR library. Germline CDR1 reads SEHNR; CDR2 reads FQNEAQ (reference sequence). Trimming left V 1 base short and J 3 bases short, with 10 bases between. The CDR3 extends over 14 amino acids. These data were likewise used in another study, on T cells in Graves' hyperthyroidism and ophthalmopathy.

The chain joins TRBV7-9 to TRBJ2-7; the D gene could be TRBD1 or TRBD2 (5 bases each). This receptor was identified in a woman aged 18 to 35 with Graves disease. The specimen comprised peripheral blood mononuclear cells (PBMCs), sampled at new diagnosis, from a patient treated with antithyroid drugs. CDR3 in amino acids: CASSLGGSDYEQYF. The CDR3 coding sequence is TGTGCCAGCAGCTTAGGGGGGTCCGACTACGAGCAGTACTTC.